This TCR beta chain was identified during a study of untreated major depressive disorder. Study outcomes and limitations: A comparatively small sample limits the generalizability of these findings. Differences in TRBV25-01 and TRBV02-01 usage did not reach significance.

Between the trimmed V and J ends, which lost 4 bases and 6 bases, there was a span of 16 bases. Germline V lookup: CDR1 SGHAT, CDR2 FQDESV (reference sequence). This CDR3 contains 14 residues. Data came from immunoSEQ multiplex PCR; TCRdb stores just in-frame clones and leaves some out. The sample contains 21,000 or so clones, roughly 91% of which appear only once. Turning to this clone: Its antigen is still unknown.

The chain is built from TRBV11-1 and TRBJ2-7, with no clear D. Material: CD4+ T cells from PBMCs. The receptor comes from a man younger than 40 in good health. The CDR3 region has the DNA TGTGCCAGCAGCTCCCGACCAACTATGGGCGAGCAGTACTTC. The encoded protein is CASSSRPTMGEQYF.